Listed below are T cell receptor beta chains from one sample, sequenced in a study of response to subunit inactivated influenza vaccine. TCRdb passed the RT-PCR reads through MiXCR, listing each CDR3 protein once. The sample comprises 530,000 or so distinct CDR3 sequences, about 11% of which are singletons, and roughly 10% rests with the top ten. Sequencing was performed on PBMCs from blood, taken on the day of vaccination. The source of these receptors is a man aged 50-59 years who received an inactivated influenza vaccine. Both conserved end residues are part of each CDR3. D genes are given only for firm matches. The size of a clone is reported for some rows only, either as once, few or many, or as a class for expanded clones.

cdr3_nt: TGTGCCAGCAGCCAAGATGGGAGGGGGGGAACAGATACGCAGTATTTT
cdr3_aa: CASSQDGRGGTDTQYF
clone_size: few
d_call: .
v_call: TRBV4-2
j_call: TRBJ2-3

cdr3_nt: TGTGCCATCGGGCCAGGGGTTGGGGACACCGGGGAGCTGTTTTTT
cdr3_aa: CAIGPGVGDTGELFF
clone_size: few
d_call: .
v_call: TRBV28
j_call: TRBJ2-2

cdr3_nt: TGTGCCAGCAGTTACTCTGTAGACAATGAGCAGTTCTTC
cdr3_aa: CASSYSVDNEQFF
clone_size: few
d_call: .
v_call: TRBV6-2/TRBV6-3
j_call: TRBJ2-1

cdr3_nt: TGCGCCAGCAGCTTGTCGGGACAGGGGCCCTACGAGCAGTACTTC
cdr3_aa: CASSLSGQGPYEQYF
clone_size: many
d_call: TRBD1
v_call: TRBV5-1
j_call: TRBJ2-7

cdr3_nt: TGCAGCGTTGGAGTAGCGGGAGCCACCGGGGAGCTGTTTTTT
cdr3_aa: CSVGVAGATGELFF
clone_size: many
d_call: TRBD2
v_call: TRBV29-1
j_call: TRBJ2-2

cdr3_nt: TGCAGCGTTGGACAGGATGATTTACGTGAGCAGTACTTC
cdr3_aa: CSVGQDDLREQYF
clone_size: .
d_call: .
v_call: TRBV29-1
j_call: TRBJ2-7

cdr3_nt: TGTGCCAGCAGCTTAGTGGATGAGCAGTACTTC
cdr3_aa: CASSLVDEQYF
clone_size: many
d_call: .
v_call: TRBV7-9
j_call: TRBJ2-7

cdr3_nt: TGCGCCAGCAGCCAAGTGGACTTAGTCGCCGGGGAGCTGTTTTTT
cdr3_aa: CASSQVDLVAGELFF
clone_size: few
d_call: .
v_call: TRBV4-1
j_call: TRBJ2-2

cdr3_nt: TGTGCCAGCTCGAGCTTGGGCACTGAAGCTTTCTTT
cdr3_aa: CASSSLGTEAFF
clone_size: .
d_call: .
v_call: TRBV2
j_call: TRBJ1-1

cdr3_nt: TGCAGCGTCGGGGGACAGGGAGGTGGCTACACCTTC
cdr3_aa: CSVGGQGGGYTF
clone_size: many
d_call: TRBD1
v_call: TRBV29-1
j_call: TRBJ1-2

cdr3_nt: TGTGCCAGCAGTTTAAGGGAGAATCAGCCCCAGCATTTT
cdr3_aa: CASSLRENQPQHF
clone_size: many
d_call: .
v_call: TRBV12-3/TRBV12-4
j_call: TRBJ1-5

cdr3_nt: TGTGCCAGCAGCGTAGATATGGCAAGCTCCTACAATGAGCAGTTCTTC
cdr3_aa: CASSVDMASSYNEQFF
clone_size: few
d_call: .
v_call: TRBV9
j_call: TRBJ2-1

cdr3_nt: TGCAGCGGCCTTCTAGCGGGAGTCTCCAATGAGCAGTTCTTC
cdr3_aa: CSGLLAGVSNEQFF
clone_size: few
d_call: TRBD2
v_call: TRBV29-1
j_call: TRBJ2-1

cdr3_nt: TGTGCCATCAGTGAAGTACAGGATACCGAGCAGTACTTC
cdr3_aa: CAISEVQDTEQYF
clone_size: .
d_call: .
v_call: TRBV10-3
j_call: TRBJ2-7

cdr3_nt: TGTGCCAGCACGCAGCGAGGGGGGGGGACCGGGGAGCTGTTTTTT
cdr3_aa: CASTQRGGGTGELFF
clone_size: few
d_call: .
v_call: TRBV7-8
j_call: TRBJ2-2

cdr3_nt: TGTGCCTGTGGGACAGGGCCAAACACCATATATTTT
cdr3_aa: CACGTGPNTIYF
clone_size: .
d_call: TRBD1
v_call: TRBV30
j_call: TRBJ1-3

cdr3_nt: TGTGCCAGCGCGGGCCCTCCCAGGGATGAGCAGTTCTTC
cdr3_aa: CASAGPPRDEQFF
clone_size: .
d_call: .
v_call: TRBV12-3/TRBV12-4
j_call: TRBJ2-1

cdr3_nt: TGCGCCAGCAGCTTGGGGTCAGGTAATAGGGCCAACGTCCTGACTTTC
cdr3_aa: CASSLGSGNRANVLTF
clone_size: .
d_call: .
v_call: TRBV5-1
j_call: TRBJ2-6

cdr3_nt: TGTGCCACGGGGACTAGGCTGCAATACAATGAGCAGTTCTTC
cdr3_aa: CATGTRLQYNEQFF
clone_size: .
d_call: TRBD2
v_call: TRBV15
j_call: TRBJ2-1

cdr3_nt: TGTGCCAGCAGCTTGTTTGGTCTCGAAACTAATGAAAAACTGTTTTTT
cdr3_aa: CASSLFGLETNEKLFF
clone_size: .
d_call: .
v_call: TRBV5-6
j_call: TRBJ1-4

cdr3_nt: TGCAGCGTCCGGGGGGCGGCGGCCTACGAGCAGTACTTC
cdr3_aa: CSVRGAAAYEQYF
clone_size: few
d_call: .
v_call: TRBV29-1
j_call: TRBJ2-7

cdr3_nt: TGCAGTGCTAGGTACCGCTCCTACAATGAGCAGTTCTTC
cdr3_aa: CSARYRSYNEQFF
clone_size: .
d_call: .
v_call: TRBV20-1
j_call: TRBJ2-1

cdr3_nt: TGCAGTGCTCAGGGAGCGGAAGAGACCCAGTACTTC
cdr3_aa: CSAQGAEETQYF
clone_size: few
d_call: .
v_call: TRBV20-1
j_call: TRBJ2-5

cdr3_nt: TGCAGTGCTAGATCCAGGGCCCGGGAGACCCAGTACTTC
cdr3_aa: CSARSRARETQYF
clone_size: .
d_call: .
v_call: TRBV20-1
j_call: TRBJ2-5

cdr3_nt: TGTGCCAGCAGGTCTACATACTCTGGAAACACCATATATTTT
cdr3_aa: CASRSTYSGNTIYF
clone_size: .
d_call: .
v_call: TRBV6-1
j_call: TRBJ1-3

cdr3_nt: TGTGCCAGCAGTTTTTCCCCAGGGAACTATGGCTACACCTTC
cdr3_aa: CASSFSPGNYGYTF
clone_size: few
d_call: .
v_call: TRBV27
j_call: TRBJ1-2

cdr3_nt: TGCAGTGCTAGAGATAGCACTAGCGGGACAAACATTCAGTACTTC
cdr3_aa: CSARDSTSGTNIQYF
clone_size: .
d_call: TRBD2
v_call: TRBV20-1
j_call: TRBJ2-4

cdr3_nt: TGCAGTGCTAAAGCCGCTAGCGGGAGAACAGATACGCAGTATTTT
cdr3_aa: CSAKAASGRTDTQYF
clone_size: .
d_call: TRBD2
v_call: TRBV20-1
j_call: TRBJ2-3

cdr3_nt: TGCGCCAGCAGCTTGGAGGGACTAGCGCACGAGACCCAGTACTTC
cdr3_aa: CASSLEGLAHETQYF
clone_size: few
d_call: TRBD2
v_call: TRBV5-1
j_call: TRBJ2-5